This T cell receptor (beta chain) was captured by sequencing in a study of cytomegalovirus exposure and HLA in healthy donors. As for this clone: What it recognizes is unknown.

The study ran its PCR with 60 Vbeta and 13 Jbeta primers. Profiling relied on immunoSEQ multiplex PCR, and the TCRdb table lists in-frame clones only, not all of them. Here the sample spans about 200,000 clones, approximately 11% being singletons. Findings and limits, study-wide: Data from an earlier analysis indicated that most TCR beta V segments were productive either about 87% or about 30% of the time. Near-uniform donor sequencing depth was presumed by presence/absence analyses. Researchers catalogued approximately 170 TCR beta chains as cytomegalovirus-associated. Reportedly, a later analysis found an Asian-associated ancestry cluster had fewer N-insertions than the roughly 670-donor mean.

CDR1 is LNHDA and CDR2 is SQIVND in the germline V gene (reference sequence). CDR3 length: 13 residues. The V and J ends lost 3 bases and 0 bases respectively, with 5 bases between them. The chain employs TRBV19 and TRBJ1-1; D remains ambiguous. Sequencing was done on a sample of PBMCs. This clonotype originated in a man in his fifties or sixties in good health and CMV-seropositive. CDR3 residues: CASSIEMNTEAFF. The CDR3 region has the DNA TGTGCCAGTAGTATTGAGATGAACACTGAAGCTTTCTTT.